This entry lists 30 T cell receptor beta chains sequenced from one sample in a study of T cells in Graves' hyperthyroidism and ophthalmopathy. RNA transcripts provided the source from which TCR beta CDR3 regions were amplified. HTBI primers drove first-round RT-PCR of the TCR CDR3. TCRdb re-called the multiplex PCR reads through MiXCR, storing one row per CDR3 protein. This sample carries more than 300,000 distinct CDR3 sequences, about 18% of them seen once, and the ten largest clones take 40%. The material sequenced was blood. Receptors originate from a man aged 18 to 29 with Graves' ophthalmopathy.

In this sample, this clonotype turned up a few times. The chain is built from TRBV4-1 and TRBJ2-3; unclear D gene. Germline V gene lookup returns CDR1 MGHRA and CDR2 YSYEKL. The V and J ends lost 1 base and 7 bases respectively, with 6 bases between them. The CDR3 extends over 12 amino acids. CDR3 bases: TGCGCCAGCAGCCAAGTCGGATATACGCAGTATTTT. This gives the protein CASSQVGYTQYF.

The V call is TRBV24-1, the J call TRBJ2-7; D might be TRBD2 (6 bases). The CDR3 is 12 amino acids. Germline V CDR1 and CDR2: KGHDR, SFDVKD. Trimming left V 12 bases short and J 4 bases short, with 15 bases between. CDR3 nucleotide sequence: TGTGCCCCCCGCGGGGATGGGTACGAGCAGTACTTC. Translating gives CAPRGDGYEQYF.

The sample holds many counts of this clonotype. V is TRBV12-3 or TRBV12-4 and J is TRBJ1-5; maybe TRBD1 (5 bases). This CDR3 has 16 residues. V was cut by 2 bases and J by 0 bases, with 11 bases left in between. The DNA for the CDR3 is TGTGCCAGCAGTTTATCAGGGAGGAGTAGCAATCAGCCCCAGCATTTT. Translation: CASSLSGRSSNQPQHF.

Many counts were recorded for this clonotype. The rearrangement uses TRBV24-1 and TRBJ2-2; D call uncertain. Trimming pared 7 bases from V and 4 bases from J, leaving 9 bases between. The length of the CDR3 is 13 residues. The germline V gene has CDR1 KGHDR and CDR2 SFDVKD. The CDR3 sequence: CATRGSGTGELFF. The DNA of the CDR3 is TGTGCCACCAGGGGCTCCGGCACCGGGGAGCTGTTTTTT.

The J gene is TRBJ2-6, the V gene TRBV28; D gene ambiguous. Germline assignment: CDR1 MDHEN and CDR2 SYDVKM. CDR3 length equals 16 residues. V lost 2 bases, J lost 4 bases, and 12 bases lay in between. CDR3 protein: CASSLNRVPGANVLTF. The CDR3 nucleotides are TGTGCCAGCAGTTTAAATAGGGTTCCCGGGGCCAACGTCCTGACTTTC.

The V gene is TRBV10-2, the J gene TRBJ1-2; no definite D call. Germline V gives CDR1 WSHSY, CDR2 SAAADI. V lost 7 bases to trimming and J lost 6 bases, with 6 bases between them. This CDR3 is 10 amino acids long. The CDR3 coding sequence is TGCGCCAGCAAGAGTGATGGCTACACCTTC. Protein sequence: CASKSDGYTF.

The table lists this clonotype with many counts. The chain has TRBV3-1 and TRBJ2-7; 7 nucleotides agree with TRBD1. After removal of 4 bases from V and 2 bases from J, the junction contained 8 bases not matched to a gene. The length of the CDR3 is 15 residues. CDR1 and CDR2 from the germline V gene are LGHDT and YNNKEL (reference sequence). This CDR3 reads CASSPLWDSTYEQYF. CDR3 DNA sequence: TGTGCCAGCAGCCCCCTCTGGGACAGTACCTACGAGCAGTACTTC.

This clonotype was observed at least ten times. This chain connects TRBV3-1 to TRBJ2-3, with a tentative D call TRBD2 (6 bases). CDR3 size: 16 residues. V was shortened by 3 bases and J by 2 bases, with 15 bases between the two germline ends. Germline CDR1 is LGHDT and CDR2 is YNNKEL (reference sequence). The CDR3 nucleotides are TGTGCCAGCAGCCACTCTTCGGGAGCCTTCACAGATACGCAGTATTTT. Translation: CASSHSSGAFTDTQYF.

This clonotype was seen a handful of times. The chain recombines TRBV28 with TRBJ2-7; 9 bases are a match to TRBD1. Germline lookup yields CDR1 MDHEN and CDR2 SYDVKM. The junction had 6 bases not matched to a gene; V was cut back by 8 bases and J by 1 base. This CDR3 contains 14 residues. This CDR3 is CASFRDRASYEQYF. The CDR3 DNA follows: TGTGCCAGCTTCCGGGACAGGGCTTCCTACGAGCAGTACTTC.

The chain is built from TRBV27 and TRBJ1-3; 7 bases are shared with TRBD1. The CDR3 extends over 15 amino acids. J gave up 3 bases and V 0 bases, and 2 bases lay outside the gene matches. Germline CDR1 is MNHEY and CDR2 is SMNVEV (reference sequence). In nucleotides, the CDR3 is TGTGCCAGCAGTTTATCAGGGGGCTTTGGAAACACCATATATTTT. Residues: CASSLSGGFGNTIYF.

This clonotype has ten or more counts. The chain links TRBV27 to TRBJ1-1; 7 nucleotides line up with TRBD1. This CDR3 is 16 amino acids long. Germline CDR1 and CDR2: MNHEY and SMNVEV (reference sequence). Trimming took 5 bases from V and 5 from J; bases not matched to a gene: 14. The CDR3 loop reads CASSLMMTGRWTEAFF. The CDR3 DNA sequence: TGTGCCAGCAGTCTAATGATGACAGGGAGGTGGACTGAAGCTTTCTTT.

The rearrangement joins TRBV11-1 to TRBJ2-3; TRBD2 agrees at 7 bases. CDR1 is SGHAT, CDR2 FQDESV, per germline (reference sequence). V trimming: 8 bases; J trimming: 4 bases; junction bases outside the gene matches: 6. The CDR3 runs to 13 residues. In DNA, the CDR3 is TGTGCCAGCGGGAGGGGAATGTCAGATACGCAGTATTTT. Amino acid sequence: CASGRGMSDTQYF.

The chain is built from TRBV2 and TRBJ2-7; D is perhaps TRBD2 (5 bases). Trimming stripped 6 bases from V and 6 bases from J, with 15 bases between. This CDR3 is built from 13 residues. Germline V gene data show CDR1 as SNHLY and CDR2 as FYNNEI. CDR3 region: CASREDLSSEQYF. CDR3 in DNA: TGTGCCAGCAGGGAGGACCTCAGCTCCGAGCAGTACTTC.

The chain employs TRBV28 and TRBJ2-7; possibly TRBD1 for D (6 bases). V lost 3 bases and J lost 6, with 9 bases in between. The CDR3 loop spans 12 amino acids. Per germline, CDR1 MDHEN and CDR2 SYDVKM. The CDR3 here is CASSFRGGEQYF. The CDR3 coding sequence is TGTGCCAGCAGTTTCAGGGGCGGCGAGCAGTACTTC.

The V gene is TRBV4-1, the J gene TRBJ2-2; weak D call: TRBD2 (6 bases). V was shortened by 5 bases and J by 3 bases, with 10 bases between the two germline ends. The CDR3 covers 14 residues. CDR1 and CDR2 (germline): MGHRA, YSYEKL. The CDR3 spells CASSYWGDTGELFF. The CDR3 DNA sequence: TGCGCCAGCAGCTACTGGGGGGACACCGGGGAGCTGTTTTTT.

This clonotype was recorded many times. The chain carries TRBV28 and TRBJ2-7; TRBD2 matches 14 bases. V lost 5 bases to trimming and J lost 7 bases; unmatched junction nucleotides: 13. The CDR3 is 17 residues long. CDR1 and CDR2 from the germline V gene are MDHEN and SYDVKM. The CDR3 sequence: CASSLRLAGGGTREQYF. In nucleotides, the CDR3 is TGTGCCAGCAGTCTAAGACTAGCGGGGGGGGGGACCCGAGAGCAGTACTTC.

This clonotype was seen only once. The CDR3 here is CASSLGAGRTEAFF. The CDR3 DNA sequence: TGTGCCAGCAGCTTAGGTGCAGGGAGGACTGAAGCTTTCTTT. V and J are TRBV7-9 and TRBJ1-1; possible D gene TRBD1, 5 bases. Germline CDR1 reads SEHNR; CDR2 reads FQNEAQ (reference sequence). The CDR3 is made up of 14 amino acids. Trimming removed 1 base from V and 5 bases from J, with 11 bases in between.

Many counts were recorded for this clonotype. The chain uses TRBV6-1 and TRBJ1-4; D is possibly TRBD1 (6 bases). Looked up from germline, CDR1 is MNHNS and CDR2 is SASEGT. This CDR3 is built from 13 residues. The V gene lost 8 bases and the J gene lost 13 bases, with 20 bases spanning the gap. The CDR3 DNA follows: TGTGCCAGCGAGGCAAGGGGGATTGGCGGACTGTTTTTT. Its protein is CASEARGIGGLFF.

This clonotype was observed a handful of times. A much more abundant neighbour one base away suggests this may be a read error. As DNA, the CDR3 is TGTGCCACCCGCCTGGGAGAGTCTTCGAACACTGAAGCTTTCTTT. Its protein product is CATRLGESSNTEAFF. The chain couples TRBV11-1 to TRBJ1-1; no definite D call. In germline, CDR1 is SGHAT, CDR2 FQDESV (reference sequence). The germline V and J ends were trimmed by 10 bases and 1 base, with 19 bases remaining between them. CDR3 length: 15 amino acids.

This clonotype was seen ten or more times. The chain carries TRBV29-1 and TRBJ2-1, with 7 bases identical to TRBD1. The CDR3 spans 13 residues. Germline V gene lookup returns CDR1 SQVTM and CDR2 ANQGSEA. V gave up 5 bases and J gave up 3 bases; unmatched junction bases: 4. This CDR3 is CSVLQGFYNEQFF. Here the CDR3 DNA reads TGCAGCGTTTTACAGGGGTTCTACAATGAGCAGTTCTTC.

This clonotype was counted at least ten times. This sequence joins TRBV27 and TRBJ1-5, with 7 bases identical to TRBD1. The germline CDR1 and CDR2 sequences are MNHEY and SMNVEV (reference sequence). The CDR3 has 16 residues. Losses at the gene ends were 5 bases for V and 0 bases for J; bases not matched to a gene: 7. The CDR3 bases are TGTGCCAGCAGTCCTTGGGACAGTTATAGCAATCAGCCCCAGCATTTT. It translates to CASSPWDSYSNQPQHF.

At least ten counts were recorded for this clonotype. The chain employs TRBV15 and TRBJ2-1; either TRBD1 or TRBD2 may supply D (5 bases each). Germline V gene data show CDR1 as LNHNV and CDR2 as YYDKDF (reference sequence). The CDR3 is 15 amino acids. V lost 3 bases and J lost 6, with 15 bases in between. As DNA, the CDR3 is TGTGCCACCAGCAGGGGGCTGGGACCGGCCAATGAGCAGTTCTTC. Residues: CATSRGLGPANEQFF.

Comment on this clonotype: The junction differs from germline at one of its ends, possibly a read error. The chain carries TRBV7-9 and TRBJ2-1, with 13 bases fitting TRBD2. The germline CDR1 and CDR2 sequences are SEHNR and FQNEAQ (reference sequence). The CDR3 sequence is 14 residues long. CDR3 sequence (DNA): TGTGTCAGCCGCGGACTAGCGGGGGACAATGAGCAGTTCTTC. It codes for CVSRGLAGDNEQFF. The whole variable domain, remainder taken from reference TRBV7-9 and TRBJ2-1, is DTGVSQNPRHKITKRGQNVTFRCDPISEHNRLYWYRQTLGQGPEFLTYFQNEAQLEKSRLLSDRFSAERPKGSFSTLEIQRTEQGDSAMYLCVSRGLAGDNEQFFGPGTRLTVL.

This clonotype was observed many times. J is TRBJ2-7 and V is TRBV7-2; TRBD1 matches at 9 bases. Losses at the gene ends were 7 bases for V and 4 bases for J; bases not matched to a gene: 17. This CDR3 spans 17 amino acids. Looked up from germline, CDR1 is SGHTA and CDR2 is FQGNSA. CDR3 in DNA: TGTGCCAGCATCCCCCCCACTTCCGGGACAGGGATTTACGAGCAGTACTTC. Protein sequence: CASIPPTSGTGIYEQYF.

The chain is built from TRBV6-4 and TRBJ2-1; the match to TRBD2 covers 12 bases. Germline trimming cut 5 bases from V and 2 bases from J; bases unmatched to any gene: 4. CDR3 length equals 16 residues. CDR1 and CDR2 from the germline V gene are MRHNA and SNTAGT. CDR3 sequence (DNA): TGTGCCAGCAGTCCTAGCGGGGGGGCAACCTACAATGAGCAGTTCTTC. Translated: CASSPSGGATYNEQFF.

The chain is built from TRBV6-4 and TRBJ2-7; 10 bases are shared with TRBD1. Germline CDR1 and CDR2: MRHNA and SNTAGT. This CDR3 comprises 15 residues. The V segment lost 11 bases and the J segment 5 bases; nucleotides outside the gene matches: 15. The CDR3 DNA follows: TGTGCCGCTGGGCTACCGGGACAGGGGATCAACGAGCAGTACTTC. It yields the protein CAAGLPGQGINEQYF.

This chain uses TRBV15 with TRBJ2-1; D is unclear. This CDR3 is 14 amino acids long. The V gene's germline CDR1 is LNHNV and CDR2 YYDKDF (reference sequence). The V end was cut by 7 bases, the J end by 6 bases, with 16 bases between. The CDR3 DNA sequence: TGTGCCACCAAATCGACCCGGACCATCAATGAGCAGTTCTTC. Amino acid sequence: CATKSTRTINEQFF.

This clonotype was observed at least ten times. The chain joins TRBV27 to TRBJ1-2, with 9 bases matching TRBD1. Germline V lookup: CDR1 MNHEY, CDR2 SMNVEV (reference sequence). Trimming removed 2 bases from V and 3 bases from J; junction bases left unmatched: 4. The CDR3 is 15 amino acids. The CDR3 region has the DNA TGTGCCAGCAGTTTACGCCGGACAGGGGACTATGGCTACACCTTC. This codes for CASSLRRTGDYGYTF.

This clonotype was found many times. The gene calls are TRBV27 and TRBJ1-5; D unclear. The germline V gene has CDR1 MNHEY and CDR2 SMNVEV (reference sequence). The V end lost 2 bases, the J end lost 9 bases, and 11 bases lay between the germline ends. The CDR3 contains 13 residues. This CDR3 is CASSLGVSGPQHF. Written as DNA, the CDR3 is TGTGCCAGCAGTTTAGGAGTCTCGGGGCCCCAGCATTTT.

The table lists this clonotype with a few counts. The chain links TRBV15 to TRBJ1-1; D might be TRBD1 (6 bases). The germline V and J ends were trimmed by 9 bases and 2 bases, with 13 bases remaining between them. This CDR3 contains 13 residues. The germline V gene has CDR1 LNHNV and CDR2 YYDKDF (reference sequence). The CDR3 sequence is CATGGLGNTEAFF. CDR3 coding DNA: TGTGCCACAGGGGGACTAGGAAACACTGAAGCTTTCTTT.